These 25 T cell receptor beta chains were sequenced from one sample in a study of blood T cell repertoires in COVID-19 (TCRdb year 2020). The library was prepared using the immunoSEQ multiplex PCR assay. TCRdb holds this immuneACCESS table with in-frame rearrangements only. Some clones are missing; in checked studies, unresolved V genes explain under half, and the rest has no known cause. This sample is represented by around 94,000 clones; nearly 90% of them were singletons. The leading ten clones occupy 2% to 2.5% of the sample. The sequencing sample was made of peripheral blood. The receptors shown here come from a man in his fifties or sixties with active COVID-19.

The V gene is TRBV11-2, the J gene TRBJ2-5, with 7 nucleotides matching TRBD2. CDR1 is SGHAT and CDR2 is FQNNGV in the germline V gene. Germline trimming cut 5 bases from V and 0 bases from J; bases unmatched to any gene: 12. This CDR3 comprises 17 residues. In DNA, the CDR3 is TGTGCCAGCAGCCCACCCGCTGGGGGGGGGTACCAAGAGACCCAGTACTTC. Protein sequence: CASSPPAGGGYQETQYF.

The chain carries TRBV7-2 and TRBJ2-1, with a weak D call TRBD2 (6 bases). V was trimmed by 5 bases and J by 1 base, leaving 9 bases between them. The CDR3 length is 14 residues. Germline lookup yields CDR1 SGHTA and CDR2 FQGNSA. CDR3 protein: CASSVGGSYNEQFF. In DNA, the CDR3 is TGTGCCAGCAGCGTGGGGGGATCCTACAATGAGCAGTTCTTC.

This chain links TRBV2 with TRBJ1-2; 7 bases fit TRBD1. The junction had 5 bases not matched to a gene; V was cut back by 2 bases and J by 5 bases. There are 14 residues in the CDR3. Per germline, CDR1 SNHLY and CDR2 FYNNEI. The CDR3 protein is CASSETGVQYGYTF. DNA of the CDR3: TGTGCCAGCAGTGAAACAGGGGTGCAATATGGCTACACCTTC.

The chain links TRBV6-5 to TRBJ2-7; no reliable D call. The CDR3 totals 15 residues. Germline values: CDR1 MNHEY, CDR2 SVGAGI. V shed 0 bases and J shed 1 base, with 10 bases lying between them. The CDR3, as DNA: TGTGCCAGCAGTTACTCGGCAGGAACGTCCTACGAGCAGTACTTC. Protein: CASSYSAGTSYEQYF.

This chain uses TRBV5-4 with TRBJ2-5; D may be TRBD2 (5 bases). This CDR3 comprises 14 residues. Germline values: CDR1 SGHNT, CDR2 YYREEE (reference sequence). V gave up 1 base and J gave up 1 base, with 8 bases separating them. Here the CDR3 reads CASSLSAGQETQYF. The DNA for the CDR3 is TGTGCCAGCAGCTTGTCGGCGGGCCAAGAGACCCAGTACTTC.

The chain combines TRBV6-2 or TRBV6-3 with TRBJ2-7, with D maybe TRBD1 (6 bases). This CDR3 is 14 amino acids long. The ends were cut back, 6 bases at V and 2 bases at J, with 14 bases in the middle. The germline V gene has CDR1 MNHEY and CDR2 SVGEGT. The CDR3 reads CASSPTGLPYEQYF. The CDR3 nucleotides read TGTGCCAGCAGCCCCACAGGGTTACCCTACGAGCAGTACTTC.

This rearrangement joins TRBV18 to TRBJ2-3; D possibly corresponds to TRBD2 (5 bases). V lost 1 base and J lost 5, with 13 bases in between. The CDR3 runs 15 residues. CDR1 KGHSH and CDR2 LQKENI come from the germline V gene. As DNA, the CDR3 is TGTGCCAGCTCACCACGGGCTAGCTCGATAGATACGCAGTATTTT. Protein product: CASSPRASSIDTQYF.

V gene TRBV7-9 combines with J gene TRBJ1-2, with D unclear. Germline-derived CDR1 and CDR2 are SEHNR and FQNEAQ (reference sequence). The CDR3 is made up of 18 amino acids. Trimming took off 6 bases at V and 2 bases at J, with 25 bases between the two ends. In nucleotides, the CDR3 is TGTGCCAGCAGACAGATTGCGGGTAGCTCCCCGGGAAACTATGGCTACACCTTC. It yields the protein CASRQIAGSSPGNYGYTF.

This chain links TRBV7-2 with TRBJ1-1; a weak D match, TRBD1 (6 bases). Germline CDR1 and CDR2: SGHTA and FQGNSA. CDR3 length: 15 amino acids. Trimming took off 7 bases at V and 2 bases at J, with 17 bases between the two ends. The CDR3 DNA is TGTGCCAGCACACCATCTCAAGGGGGAAACACTGAAGCTTTCTTT. Translating it yields CASTPSQGGNTEAFF.

V and J are TRBV12-3 or TRBV12-4 and TRBJ1-2; 9 bases are shared with TRBD1. The CDR3 spans 13 residues. V was pared by 6 bases and J by 6 bases, with 5 bases of the junction left unmatched. CDR3 sequence (DNA): TGTGCCAGCAGCTCCGGGACAGGGCATGGCTACACCTTC. Translation gives CASSSGTGHGYTF.

The CDR3, as DNA: TGTGCCAGCAGCCTCCAGGGAGGGCCTGGAAACACCATATATTTT. Translating gives CASSLQGGPGNTIYF. The V and J genes are TRBV5-8 and TRBJ1-3, with a possible D match to TRBD1 (5 bases). V was clipped by 4 bases and J by 2 bases, with 13 bases between them. Germline CDR1 and CDR2: SGHTS and YDEGEE. This CDR3 contains 15 residues.

This clone was found a few times. The chain recombines TRBV11-2 with TRBJ2-3; D gene uncertain. V lost 2 bases to trimming and J lost 0 bases, with 9 bases between them. This CDR3 region has 15 residues. CDR1 and CDR2 (germline): SGHAT, FQNNGV. CDR3 region: CASSLSRLSTDTQYF. The CDR3 region has the DNA TGTGCCAGCAGCTTATCCAGACTTAGCACAGATACGCAGTATTTT.

The genes are TRBV6-5 and TRBJ1-1; a weak D match, TRBD1 (5 bases). V shed 6 bases and J shed 2 bases, with 10 bases lying between them. This CDR3 contains 13 residues. Germline V gives CDR1 MNHEY, CDR2 SVGAGI. The CDR3 region is CASRWGTNTEAFF. DNA of the CDR3: TGTGCCAGCAGGTGGGGGACTAACACTGAAGCTTTCTTT.

This chain connects TRBV3-1 (or the pseudogene TRBV3-2) to TRBJ1-5; 10 positions match TRBD1. The CDR3 contains 14 residues. With V trimmed by 5 bases and J by 3 bases, 1 base remained unmatched. Germline-derived CDR1 and CDR2 are LGHDT and YNNKEL (reference sequence). This CDR3 is CASSGTGDNQPQHF. For the CDR3, the DNA is TGTGCCAGCAGCGGGACAGGGGACAATCAGCCCCAGCATTTT.

The V call is TRBV5-4, the J call TRBJ2-1; TRBD2 aligns across 11 bases. The germline CDR1 and CDR2 sequences are SGHNT and YYREEE (reference sequence). J lost 4 bases, V lost 4 bases, and 4 bases had no gene match. The CDR3 totals 15 residues. CDR3 protein: CASSHPSGGYNEQFF. The DNA of the CDR3 is TGTGCCAGCAGCCACCCTAGCGGGGGGTACAATGAGCAGTTCTTC.

The V and J genes are TRBV18 and TRBJ1-1; 11 nucleotides match TRBD1. The CDR3 length is 15 residues. V trimming: 3 bases; J trimming: 5 bases; junction bases outside the gene matches: 5. CDR1 KGHSH and CDR2 LQKENI come from the germline V gene. This CDR3 reads CASSPGQGARTEAFF. The CDR3 coding sequence is TGTGCCAGCTCACCCGGACAGGGGGCGCGTACTGAAGCTTTCTTT.

V gene TRBV28 combines with J gene TRBJ2-1; TRBD2 matches at 7 bases. Germline values: CDR1 MDHEN, CDR2 SYDVKM. Trimming removed 6 bases from V and 4 bases from J; junction bases left unmatched: 3. The CDR3 is made up of 13 amino acids. CDR3 bases: TGTGCCAGCAGGGGACTACCGTACAATGAGCAGTTCTTC. Amino acids: CASRGLPYNEQFF. Full variable domain (remainder filled in from reference TRBV28 and TRBJ2-1): DVKVTQSSRYLVKRTGEKVFLECVQDMDHENMFWYRQDPGLGLRLIYFSYDVKMKEKGDIPEGYSVSREKKERFSLILESASTNQTSMYLCASRGLPYNEQFFGPGTRLTVL.

This clone was picked up a small number of times. V is TRBV2 and J is TRBJ2-3, with a tentative D call TRBD2 (7 bases). Trimming removed 6 bases from V and 2 bases from J, with 18 bases in between. The CDR3 sequence is 16 residues long. CDR1 is SNHLY and CDR2 is FYNNEI in the germline V gene. CDR3 in DNA: TGTGCCAGCAGCCAGGGCGGGGGCCCCATCACAGATACGCAGTATTTT. This gives the protein CASSQGGGPITDTQYF.

This rearrangement joins TRBV5-4 to TRBJ1-6; a possible D gene is TRBD1 (6 bases). Trimming took off 7 bases at V and 8 bases at J, with 16 bases between the two ends. The CDR3 has 14 residues. Looked up from germline, CDR1 is SGHNT and CDR2 is YYREEE (reference sequence). In DNA form, the CDR3 reads TGTGCCAGCGGCGACCCGACAGGCCATTCACCCCTCCACTTT. This sequence encodes CASGDPTGHSPLHF.

The V and J genes are TRBV25-1 and TRBJ2-2, with 10 bases aligning to TRBD1. There are 15 residues in the CDR3. V lost 4 bases and J lost 4; bases outside the gene matches: 3. In germline, CDR1 is MGHDK, CDR2 SYGVNS. The CDR3 DNA sequence: TGTGCCAGCAGTGCGGGACAGGGGTTCACCGGGGAGCTGTTTTTT. This sequence encodes CASSAGQGFTGELFF.

The chain combines TRBV7-8 with TRBJ2-7; 8 bases are a match to TRBD1. This CDR3 is built from 17 residues. The junction had 15 bases not matched to a gene; V was cut back by 5 bases and J by 3 bases. Germline V CDR1 and CDR2: SGHVS, FQNEAQ. CDR3 region: CASSADRAAQFNYEQYF. Written as DNA, the CDR3 is TGTGCCAGCAGCGCGGACAGGGCAGCACAGTTTAACTACGAGCAGTACTTC.

The V gene is TRBV7-3, the J gene TRBJ2-2; unclear D gene. The CDR3 length is 13 residues. The V gene lost 4 bases and the J gene lost 0 bases, with 3 bases spanning the gap. Germline V lookup: CDR1 SGHTA, CDR2 FQGTGA. Written as DNA, the CDR3 is TGTGCCAGCAGCTCTTCGAACACCGGGGAGCTGTTTTTT. The encoded protein is CASSSSNTGELFF.

The chain employs TRBV12-3 or TRBV12-4 and TRBJ2-1; D perhaps matches TRBD2 (7 bases). The CDR3 has 13 residues. Trimming removed 6 bases at V and 4 bases at J, with 10 bases between. CDR3 bases: TGTGCCAGCAGGGGGGGGGCATACAATGAGCAGTTCTTC. This gives the protein CASRGGAYNEQFF.

The V gene is TRBV6-5, the J gene TRBJ1-1; D possibly corresponds to TRBD1 (6 bases). Germline lookup yields CDR1 MNHEY and CDR2 SVGAGI. The CDR3 has 14 residues. The germline V and J ends were trimmed by 8 bases and 5 bases, with 18 bases remaining between them. Here the CDR3 DNA reads TGTGCCAGCCGAGAACAGGGACGTCTGACTGAAGCTTTCTTT. Its protein product is CASREQGRLTEAFF.

V and J are TRBV6-1 and TRBJ1-5, with D tentatively TRBD1 (6 bases). This CDR3 is built from 16 residues. Trimming left V 2 bases short and J 6 bases short, with 17 bases between. Germline V lookup: CDR1 MNHNS, CDR2 SASEGT. CDR3 residues: CASSEFPGARVQPQHF. The DNA of the CDR3 is TGTGCCAGCAGTGAATTTCCAGGGGCAAGGGTTCAGCCCCAGCATTTT.